The rows below give T cell receptor beta chains drawn from one sample of a study of blood T cell repertoires in COVID-19. Method: immunoSEQ multiplex PCR; TCRdb's copy keeps in-frame clones and lacks some. The repertoire holds tens of thousands of clones, around 76% seen once, with roughly an eighth in the top ten. The sequenced sample consisted of peripheral blood. The receptor set was obtained from a woman older than 75 with acute or convalescent COVID-19. Each CDR3 is given with its conserved first and last residue. The D gene is left open where the match is weak. Clone size appears in some rows only: once, few, many, or a class for an expanded clone.

CDR3aa | CDR3nt | v_gene | abundance | j_gene | d_gene
CASSSIAGSSYNEQFF | TGTGCCAGCAGTTCTATAGCGGGGAGCTCCTACAATGAGCAGTTCTTC | TRBV28 | once | TRBJ2-1 | TRBD2
CASSLTGLAAYNEQFF | TGTGCCAGCAGCTTGACGGGACTAGCGGCCTACAATGAGCAGTTCTTC | TRBV5-4 | - | TRBJ2-1 | TRBD2
CASSLAGTSSSYNEQFF | TGTGCCAGCAGCTTAGCCGGAACTAGTAGCTCCTACAATGAGCAGTTCTTC | TRBV7-3 | once | TRBJ2-1 | -
CASSYISGRINTGELFF | TGTGCCAGCAGTTATATTAGCGGGAGGATCAACACCGGGGAGCTGTTTTTT | TRBV6-2/TRBV6-3 | - | TRBJ2-2 | TRBD2
CASSLETGVSYEQYF | TGCGCCAGCAGCTTGGAGACAGGGGTCTCCTACGAGCAGTACTTC | TRBV5-1 | once | TRBJ2-7 | TRBD1
CASSTAGTGSGEQFF | TGTGCCAGTAGTACCGCCGGGACAGGTAGCGGGGAGCAGTTCTTC | TRBV19 | - | TRBJ2-1 | -
CASSLRTSVNTGELFF | TGTGCCAGCAGCTTAAGGACTAGCGTAAACACCGGGGAGCTGTTTTTT | TRBV7-9 | - | TRBJ2-2 | TRBD2
CASRPRGPGDTGELFF | TGTGCCAGTAGACCCAGGGGGCCCGGGGACACCGGGGAGCTGTTTTTT | TRBV19 | - | TRBJ2-2 | TRBD1
CASSLRRAGTAKNIQYF | TGCGCCAGCAGCTTGCGCAGGGCCGGTACGGCCAAAAACATTCAGTACTTC | TRBV5-1 | - | TRBJ2-4 | -
CASSPTRGGVTGELFF | TGCGCCAGCAGCCCTACTCGCGGGGGGGTCACCGGGGAGCTGTTTTTT | TRBV5-1 | - | TRBJ2-2 | TRBD2
CASSSRWFSGNTIYF | TGTGCCAGCAGTTCCCGGTGGTTCTCTGGAAACACCATATATTTT | TRBV27 | - | TRBJ1-3 | -
CASSEGLGPDSPLHF | TGTGCCAGCAGCGAGGGGCTCGGACCCGATTCACCCCTCCACTTT | TRBV9 | - | TRBJ1-6 | -
CASSQPTGMNTGELFF | TGTGCCAGCTCACAGCCGACAGGGATGAACACCGGGGAGCTGTTTTTT | TRBV18 | - | TRBJ2-2 | TRBD1
CASSSEGQHFDQPQHF | TGTGCCAGCAGCTCAGAGGGACAGCATTTCGATCAGCCCCAGCATTTT | TRBV7-9 | - | TRBJ1-5 | TRBD1
CASSGSNYGYTF | TGTGCCAGTTCAGGATCCAACTATGGCTACACCTTC | TRBV12-3/TRBV12-4 | - | TRBJ1-2 | -
CASSFGLGYGYTF | TGTGCCAGCAGTTTTGGCCTTGGCTATGGCTACACCTTC | TRBV11-1 | - | TRBJ1-2 | -